The TCR beta chain under discussion was sequenced for a study of T cell responses to AZD1222 COVID-19 vaccine. As for the study in general: Second-dose timings of about 4 or about 12 weeks were pooled. Study outcomes and limitations: Nearly half of spike-specific TCRs reportedly target unmutated variant regions. There were mostly white British donors and more females than males, and clonal diversity was possibly underestimated. AZD1222 recipients seropositive at baseline numbered only six or seven.

The V end lost 4 bases, the J end lost 4 bases, and 26 bases lay between the germline ends. Germline CDR1 reads SGHAT; CDR2 reads FQNNGV. The length of the CDR3 is 18 residues. Points on this clone: Its antigen is unidentified.

Libraries were prepared by immunoSEQ multiplex PCR; TCRdb keeps only in-frame clonotypes and omits some of them. Of about 170,000 clones listed, 92% are singletons. Material: peripheral blood, obtained on day 0 of AZD1222 vaccination. The gene calls are TRBV11-2 and TRBJ2-7; a weak D match, TRBD2 (5 bases). The sequence came from an adult in good health. The CDR3 DNA reads as TGTGCCAGCAGCTCCCCGAGGAGGTCCGCCCTGCTATCGTACGAGCAGTACTTC. Translated: CASSSPRRSALLSYEQYF. Filled out from reference TRBV11-2 and TRBJ2-7, the complete variable domain reads EAGVAQSPRYKIIEKRQSVAFWCNPISGHATLYWYQQILGQGPKLLIQFQNNGVVDDSQLPKDRFSAERLKGVDSTLKIQPAKLEDSAVYLCASSSPRRSALLSYEQYFGPGTRLTVT.